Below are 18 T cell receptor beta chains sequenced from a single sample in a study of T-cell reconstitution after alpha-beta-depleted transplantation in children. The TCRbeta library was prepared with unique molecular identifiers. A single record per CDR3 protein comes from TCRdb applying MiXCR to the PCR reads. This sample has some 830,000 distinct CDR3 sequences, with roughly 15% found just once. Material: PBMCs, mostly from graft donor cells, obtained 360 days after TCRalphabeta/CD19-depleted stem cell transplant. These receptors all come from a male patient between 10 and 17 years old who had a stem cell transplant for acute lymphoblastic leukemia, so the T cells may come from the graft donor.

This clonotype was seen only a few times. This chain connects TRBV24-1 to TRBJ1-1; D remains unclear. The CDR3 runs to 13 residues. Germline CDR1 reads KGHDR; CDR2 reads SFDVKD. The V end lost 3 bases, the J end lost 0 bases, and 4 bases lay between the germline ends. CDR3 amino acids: CATSDLLNTEAFF. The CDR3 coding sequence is TGTGCCACCAGTGATCTTCTGAACACTGAAGCTTTCTTT.

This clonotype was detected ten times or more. As DNA, the CDR3 is TGTGCCAGCTCACCAATTTTGACTAGCGGGTTGAATGAGCAGTTCTTC. It encodes CASSPILTSGLNEQFF. The rearrangement uses TRBV18 and TRBJ2-1; TRBD2 matches 10 bases. The CDR3 sequence is 16 residues long. The germline gives CDR1 KGHSH, CDR2 LQKENI. The J segment lost 7 bases and the V segment lost 2 bases, leaving 8 bases of the junction unmatched.

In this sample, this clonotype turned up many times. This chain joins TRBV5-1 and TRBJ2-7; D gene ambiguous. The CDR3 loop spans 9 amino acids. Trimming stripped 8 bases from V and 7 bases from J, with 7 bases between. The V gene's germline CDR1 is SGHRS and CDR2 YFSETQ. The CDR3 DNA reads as TGCGCCAGTGCCAGGGAGCAGTACTTC. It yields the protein CASAREQYF.

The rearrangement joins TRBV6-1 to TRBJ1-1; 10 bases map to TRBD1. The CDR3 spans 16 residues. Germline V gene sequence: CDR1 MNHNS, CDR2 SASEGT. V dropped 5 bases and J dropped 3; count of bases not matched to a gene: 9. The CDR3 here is CASSTGTGDWYTEAFF. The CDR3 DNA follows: TGTGCCAGCAGTACCGGGACAGGGGACTGGTACACTGAAGCTTTCTTT.

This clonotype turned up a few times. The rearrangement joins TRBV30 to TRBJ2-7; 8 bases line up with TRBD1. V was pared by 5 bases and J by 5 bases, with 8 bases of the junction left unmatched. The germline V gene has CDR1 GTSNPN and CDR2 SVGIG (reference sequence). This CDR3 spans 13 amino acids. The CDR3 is CAWEQGGTHEQYF. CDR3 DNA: TGTGCCTGGGAACAGGGGGGTACCCACGAGCAGTACTTC.

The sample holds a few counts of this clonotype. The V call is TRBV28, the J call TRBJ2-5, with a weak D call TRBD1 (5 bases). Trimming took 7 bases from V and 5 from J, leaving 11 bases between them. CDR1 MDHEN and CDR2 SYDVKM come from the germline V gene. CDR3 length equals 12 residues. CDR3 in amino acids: CASTTGWETQYF. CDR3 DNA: TGTGCCAGCACTACAGGATGGGAGACCCAGTACTTC.

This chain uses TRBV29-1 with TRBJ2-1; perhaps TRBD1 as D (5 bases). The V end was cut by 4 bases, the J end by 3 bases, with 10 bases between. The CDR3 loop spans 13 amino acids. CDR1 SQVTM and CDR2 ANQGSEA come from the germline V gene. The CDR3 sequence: CSVGVQVYNEQFF. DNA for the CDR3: TGCAGCGTTGGGGTACAGGTCTACAATGAGCAGTTCTTC.

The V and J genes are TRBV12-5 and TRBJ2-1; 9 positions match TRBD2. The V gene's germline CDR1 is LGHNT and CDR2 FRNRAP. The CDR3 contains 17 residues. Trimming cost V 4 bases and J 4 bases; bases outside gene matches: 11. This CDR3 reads CASGSRVAGVAYNEQFF. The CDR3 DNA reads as TGTGCTAGTGGTTCCCGTGTAGCGGGAGTAGCATACAATGAGCAGTTCTTC.

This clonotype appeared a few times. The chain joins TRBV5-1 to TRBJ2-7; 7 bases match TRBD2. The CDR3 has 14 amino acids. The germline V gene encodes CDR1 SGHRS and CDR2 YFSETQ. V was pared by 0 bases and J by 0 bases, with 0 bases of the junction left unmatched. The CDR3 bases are TGCGCCAGCAGCTTGGGGGACTACTCCTACGAGCAGTACTTC. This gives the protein CASSLGDYSYEQYF.

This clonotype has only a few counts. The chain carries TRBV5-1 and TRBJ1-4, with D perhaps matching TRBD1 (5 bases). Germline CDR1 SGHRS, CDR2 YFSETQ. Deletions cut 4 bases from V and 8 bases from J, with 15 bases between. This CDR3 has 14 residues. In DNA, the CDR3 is TGCGCCAGCAGCCTTTACAGGTCGGGGGAAAAACTGTTTTTT. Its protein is CASSLYRSGEKLFF. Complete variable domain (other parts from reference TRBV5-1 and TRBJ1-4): KAGVTQTPRYLIKTRGQQVTLSCSPISGHRSVSWYQQTPGQGLQFLFEYFSETQRNKGNFPGRFSGRQFSNSRSEMNVSTLELGDSALYLCASSLYRSGEKLFFGSGTQLSVL.

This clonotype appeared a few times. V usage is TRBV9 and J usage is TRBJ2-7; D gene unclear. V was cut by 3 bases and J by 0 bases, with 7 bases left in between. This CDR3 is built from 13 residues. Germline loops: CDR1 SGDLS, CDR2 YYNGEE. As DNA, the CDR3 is TGTGCCAGCAGCGAAGACGGCTCCTACGAGCAGTACTTC. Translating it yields CASSEDGSYEQYF.

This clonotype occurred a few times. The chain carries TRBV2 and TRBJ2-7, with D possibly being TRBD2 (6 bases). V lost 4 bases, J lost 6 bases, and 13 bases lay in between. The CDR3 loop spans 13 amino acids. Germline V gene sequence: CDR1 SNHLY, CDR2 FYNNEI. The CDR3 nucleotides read TGTGCCAGCAGTGCGCCGCTCGGGGGCGAGCAGTACTTC. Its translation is CASSAPLGGEQYF.

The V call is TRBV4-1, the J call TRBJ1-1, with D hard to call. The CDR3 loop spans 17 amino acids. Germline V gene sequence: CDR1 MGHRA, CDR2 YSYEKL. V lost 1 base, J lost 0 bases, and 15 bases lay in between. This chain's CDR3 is CASSQVVIAALNTEAFF. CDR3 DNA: TGCGCCAGCAGCCAAGTGGTTATTGCGGCTCTGAACACTGAAGCTTTCTTT.

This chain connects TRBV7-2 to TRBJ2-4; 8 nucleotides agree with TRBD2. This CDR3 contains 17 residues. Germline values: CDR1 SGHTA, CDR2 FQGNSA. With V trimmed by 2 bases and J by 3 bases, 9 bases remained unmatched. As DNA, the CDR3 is TGTGCCAGCAGCTTAAGGCGGTCCGGGACTAGCAAAAACATTCAGTACTTC. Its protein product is CASSLRRSGTSKNIQYF. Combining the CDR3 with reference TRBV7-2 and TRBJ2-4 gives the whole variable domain GAGVSQSPSNKVTEKGKDVELRCDPISGHTALYWYRQSLGQGLEFLIYFQGNSAPDKSGLPSDRFSAERTGGSVSTLTIQRTQQEDSAVYLCASSLRRSGTSKNIQYFGAGTRLSVL.

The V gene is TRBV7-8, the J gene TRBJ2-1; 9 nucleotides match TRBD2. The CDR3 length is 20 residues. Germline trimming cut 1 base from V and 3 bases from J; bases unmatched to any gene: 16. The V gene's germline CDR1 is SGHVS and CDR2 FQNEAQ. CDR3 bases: TGTGCCAGCAGCTTAGGTCCTAGAGGCGGGAGGGCCAATCACTACAATGAGCAGTTCTTC. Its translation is CASSLGPRGGRANHYNEQFF.

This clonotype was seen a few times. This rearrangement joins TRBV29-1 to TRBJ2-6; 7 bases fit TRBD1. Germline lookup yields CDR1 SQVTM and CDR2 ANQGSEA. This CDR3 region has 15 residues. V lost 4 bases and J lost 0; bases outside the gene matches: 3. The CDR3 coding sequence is TGCAGCGTTGCGACAGGGTCCTCTGGGGCCAACGTCCTGACTTTC. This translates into CSVATGSSGANVLTF.

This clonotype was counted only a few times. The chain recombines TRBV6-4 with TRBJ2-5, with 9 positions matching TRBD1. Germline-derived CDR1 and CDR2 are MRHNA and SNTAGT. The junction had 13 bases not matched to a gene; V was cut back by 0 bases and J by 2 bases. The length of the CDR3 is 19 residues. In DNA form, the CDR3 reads TGTGCCAGCAGTGACTCAACGGGACAGGGAAAGGGGATTCAAGAGACCCAGTACTTC. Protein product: CASSDSTGQGKGIQETQYF.

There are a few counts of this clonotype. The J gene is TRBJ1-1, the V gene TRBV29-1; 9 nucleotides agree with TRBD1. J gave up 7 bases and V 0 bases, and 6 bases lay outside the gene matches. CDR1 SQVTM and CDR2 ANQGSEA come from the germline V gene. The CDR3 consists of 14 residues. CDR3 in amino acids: CSVEEPTGGYEAFF. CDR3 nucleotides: TGCAGCGTTGAAGAACCTACAGGGGGCTATGAAGCTTTCTTT.